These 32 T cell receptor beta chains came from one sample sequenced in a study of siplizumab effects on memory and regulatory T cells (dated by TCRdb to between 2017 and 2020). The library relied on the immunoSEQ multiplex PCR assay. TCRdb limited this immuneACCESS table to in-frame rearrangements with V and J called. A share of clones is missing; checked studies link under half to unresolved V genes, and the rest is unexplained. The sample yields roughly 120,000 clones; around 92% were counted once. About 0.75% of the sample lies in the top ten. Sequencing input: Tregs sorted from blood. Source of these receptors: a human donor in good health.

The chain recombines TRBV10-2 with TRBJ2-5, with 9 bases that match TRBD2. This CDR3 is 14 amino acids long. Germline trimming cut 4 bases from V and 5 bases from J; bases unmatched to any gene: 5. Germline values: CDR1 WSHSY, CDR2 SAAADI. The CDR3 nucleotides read TGCGCCAGCAGTGTAGCGGGAGTAGGGGAGACCCAGTACTTC. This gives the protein CASSVAGVGETQYF.

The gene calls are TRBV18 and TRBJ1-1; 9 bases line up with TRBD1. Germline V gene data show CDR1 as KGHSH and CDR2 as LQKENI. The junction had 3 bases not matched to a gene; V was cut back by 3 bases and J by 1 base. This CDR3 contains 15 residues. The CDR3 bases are TGTGCCAGCTCACCCGGACAGGGGACGAACACTGAAGCTTTCTTT. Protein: CASSPGQGTNTEAFF.

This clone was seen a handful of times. The CDR3 reads CASQRDNNQPQHF. CDR3 in DNA: TGTGCCAGCCAACGGGATAACAATCAGCCCCAGCATTTT. The chain joins TRBV7-9 to TRBJ1-5; D is uncertain. CDR1 and CDR2 (germline): SEHNR, FQNEAQ (reference sequence). This CDR3 has 13 residues. V was pared by 8 bases and J by 3 bases, with 11 bases between. Filled out from reference TRBV7-9 and TRBJ1-5, the complete variable domain reads DTGVSQNPRHKITKRGQNVTFRCDPISEHNRLYWYRQTLGQGPEFLTYFQNEAQLEKSRLLSDRFSAERPKGSFSTLEIQRTEQGDSAMYLCASQRDNNQPQHFGDGTRLSIL.

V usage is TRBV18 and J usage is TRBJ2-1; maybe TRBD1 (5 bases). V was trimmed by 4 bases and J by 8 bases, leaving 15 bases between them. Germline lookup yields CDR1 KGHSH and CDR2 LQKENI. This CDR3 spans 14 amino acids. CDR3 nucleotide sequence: TGTGCCAGCTCACAAGAGTTGTTACAGGATGAGCAGTTCTTC. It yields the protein CASSQELLQDEQFF.

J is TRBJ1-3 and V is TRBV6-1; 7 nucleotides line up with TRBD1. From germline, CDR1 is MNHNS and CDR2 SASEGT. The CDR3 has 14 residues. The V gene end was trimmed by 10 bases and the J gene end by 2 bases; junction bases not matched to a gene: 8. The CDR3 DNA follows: TGTGCCACGCGACAGGGCGAGGCTGGAAACACCATATATTTT. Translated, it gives CATRQGEAGNTIYF.

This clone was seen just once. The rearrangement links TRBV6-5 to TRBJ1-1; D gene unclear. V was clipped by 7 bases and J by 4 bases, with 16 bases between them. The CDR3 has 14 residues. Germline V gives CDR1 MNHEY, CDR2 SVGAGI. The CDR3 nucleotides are TGTGCCAGCAAAAACCCCAGGCCGGGCACTGAAGCTTTCTTT. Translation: CASKNPRPGTEAFF.

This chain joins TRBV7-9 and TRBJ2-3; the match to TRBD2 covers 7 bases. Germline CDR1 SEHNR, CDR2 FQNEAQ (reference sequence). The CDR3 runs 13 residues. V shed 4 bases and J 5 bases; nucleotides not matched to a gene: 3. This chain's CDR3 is CASSSAGVDTQYF. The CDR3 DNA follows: TGTGCCAGCAGCTCGGCGGGGGTAGATACGCAGTATTTT.

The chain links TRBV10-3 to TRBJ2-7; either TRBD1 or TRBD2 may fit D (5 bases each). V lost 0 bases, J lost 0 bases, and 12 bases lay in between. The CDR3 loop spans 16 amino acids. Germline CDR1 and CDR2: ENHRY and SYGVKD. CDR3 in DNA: TGTGCCATCAGTGAGTCGAAAGGGGACCACTCCTACGAGCAGTACTTC. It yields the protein CAISESKGDHSYEQYF.

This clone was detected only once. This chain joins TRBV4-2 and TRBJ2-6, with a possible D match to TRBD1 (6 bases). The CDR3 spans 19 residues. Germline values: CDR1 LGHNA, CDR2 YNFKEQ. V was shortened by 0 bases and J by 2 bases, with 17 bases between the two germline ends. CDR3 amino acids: CASSQEQGLSSAGANVLTF. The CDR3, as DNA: TGTGCCAGCAGCCAAGAGCAGGGGTTATCGTCGGCTGGGGCCAACGTCCTGACTTTC.

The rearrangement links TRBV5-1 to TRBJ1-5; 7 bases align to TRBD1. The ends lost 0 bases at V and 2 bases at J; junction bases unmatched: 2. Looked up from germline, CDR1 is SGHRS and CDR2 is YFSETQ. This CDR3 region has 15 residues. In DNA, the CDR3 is TGCGCCAGCAGCTTGGCTGGACAGGGCAATCAGCCCCAGCATTTT. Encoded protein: CASSLAGQGNQPQHF.

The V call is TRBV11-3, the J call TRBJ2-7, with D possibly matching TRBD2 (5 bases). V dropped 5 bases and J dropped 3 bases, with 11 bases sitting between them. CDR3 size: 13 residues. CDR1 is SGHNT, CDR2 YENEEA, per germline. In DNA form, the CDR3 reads TGTGCCAGCAGCCTTACTCGGGACTACGAGCAGTACTTC. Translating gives CASSLTRDYEQYF. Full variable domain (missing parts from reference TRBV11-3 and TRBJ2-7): EAGVVQSPRYKIIEKKQPVAFWCNPISGHNTLYWYLQNLGQGPELLIRYENEEAVDDSQLPKDRFSAERLKGVDSTLKIQPAELGDSAVYLCASSLTRDYEQYFGPGTRLTVT.

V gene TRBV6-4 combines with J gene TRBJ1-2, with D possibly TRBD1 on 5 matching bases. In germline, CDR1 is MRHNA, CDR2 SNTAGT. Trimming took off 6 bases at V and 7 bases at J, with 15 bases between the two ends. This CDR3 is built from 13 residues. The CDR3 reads CASRSAGYGGYTF. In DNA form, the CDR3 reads TGTGCCAGCAGAAGTGCAGGGTACGGTGGCTACACCTTC.

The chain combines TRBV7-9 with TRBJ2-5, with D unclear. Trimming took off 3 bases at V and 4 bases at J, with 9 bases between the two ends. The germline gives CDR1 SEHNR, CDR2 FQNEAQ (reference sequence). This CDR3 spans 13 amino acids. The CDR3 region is CASSLSVPETQYF. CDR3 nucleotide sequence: TGTGCCAGCAGCTTGAGTGTCCCAGAGACCCAGTACTTC.

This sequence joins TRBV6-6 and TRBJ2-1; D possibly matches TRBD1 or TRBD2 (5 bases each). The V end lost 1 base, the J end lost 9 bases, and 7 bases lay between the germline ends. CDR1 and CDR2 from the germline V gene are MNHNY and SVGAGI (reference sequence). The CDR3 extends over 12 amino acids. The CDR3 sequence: CASSYWDGEQFF. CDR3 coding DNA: TGTGCCAGCAGTTACTGGGACGGTGAGCAGTTCTTC.

For the CDR3, the DNA is TGTGCCAGCAGCATAGGACAGGGGACAGTCGAGCAGTACTTC. Its protein product is CASSIGQGTVEQYF. This sequence joins TRBV5-4 and TRBJ2-7, with 9 nucleotides matching TRBD1. V lost 4 bases to trimming and J lost 6 bases; unmatched junction nucleotides: 8. The CDR3 consists of 14 residues. Germline-derived CDR1 and CDR2 are SGHNT and YYREEE (reference sequence).

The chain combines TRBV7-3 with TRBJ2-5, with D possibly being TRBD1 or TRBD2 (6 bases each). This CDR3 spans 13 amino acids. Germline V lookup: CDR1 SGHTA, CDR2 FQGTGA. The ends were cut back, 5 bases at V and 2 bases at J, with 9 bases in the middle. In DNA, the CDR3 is TGTGCCAGCAGCAGGGGGGCACAAGAGACCCAGTACTTC. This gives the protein CASSRGAQETQYF. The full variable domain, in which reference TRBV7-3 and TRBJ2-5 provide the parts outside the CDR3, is GAGVSQTPSNKVTEKGKYVELRCDPISGHTALYWYRQSLGQGPEFLIYFQGTGAADDSGLPNDRFFAVRPEGSVSTLKIQRTERGDSAVYLCASSRGAQETQYFGPGTRLLVL.

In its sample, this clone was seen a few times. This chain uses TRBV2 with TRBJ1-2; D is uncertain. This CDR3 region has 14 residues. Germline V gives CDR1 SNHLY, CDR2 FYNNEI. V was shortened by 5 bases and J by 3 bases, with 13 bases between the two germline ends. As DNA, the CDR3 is TGTGCCAGCAGTCGTCCCGGAGGGTACTATGGCTACACCTTC. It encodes CASSRPGGYYGYTF.

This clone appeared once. The DNA for the CDR3 is TGTGCCAGCACCCACCCCGGGGCCAATCAGCCCCAGCATTTT. It yields the protein CASTHPGANQPQHF. The gene calls are TRBV2 and TRBJ1-5; TRBD1 is a possible D gene (5 bases). CDR3 length equals 14 residues. The germline V gene has CDR1 SNHLY and CDR2 FYNNEI. V dropped 7 bases and J dropped 3 bases, with 13 bases sitting between them.

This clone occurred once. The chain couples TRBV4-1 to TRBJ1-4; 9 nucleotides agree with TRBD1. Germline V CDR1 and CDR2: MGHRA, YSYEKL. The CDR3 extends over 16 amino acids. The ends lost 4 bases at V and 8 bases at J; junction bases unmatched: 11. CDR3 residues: CASSRTGTGREEKLFF. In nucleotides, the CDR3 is TGCGCCAGCAGCCGCACCGGGACAGGGCGTGAGGAAAAACTGTTTTTT.

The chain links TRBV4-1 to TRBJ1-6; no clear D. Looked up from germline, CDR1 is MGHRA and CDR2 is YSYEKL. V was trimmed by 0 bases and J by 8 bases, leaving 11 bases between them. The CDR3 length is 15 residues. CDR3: CASSQDRAEYSPLHF. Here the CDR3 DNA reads TGCGCCAGCAGCCAAGATCGGGCAGAATATTCACCCCTCCACTTT.

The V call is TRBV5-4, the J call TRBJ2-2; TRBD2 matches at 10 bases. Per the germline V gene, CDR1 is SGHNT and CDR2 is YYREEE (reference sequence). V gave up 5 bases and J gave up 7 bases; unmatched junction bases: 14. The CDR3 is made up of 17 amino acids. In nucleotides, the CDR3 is TGTGCCAGCAGTTGGAGCGGGGGGGCCAACTTTATCGGGGAGCTGTTTTTT. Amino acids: CASSWSGGANFIGELFF.

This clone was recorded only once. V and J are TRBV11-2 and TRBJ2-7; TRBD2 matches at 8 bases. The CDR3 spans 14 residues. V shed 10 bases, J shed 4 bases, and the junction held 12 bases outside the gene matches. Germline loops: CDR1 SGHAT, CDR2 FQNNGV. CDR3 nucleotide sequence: TGTGCCACAGGGCGAGCGGGAGACATATACGAGCAGTACTTC. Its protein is CATGRAGDIYEQYF.

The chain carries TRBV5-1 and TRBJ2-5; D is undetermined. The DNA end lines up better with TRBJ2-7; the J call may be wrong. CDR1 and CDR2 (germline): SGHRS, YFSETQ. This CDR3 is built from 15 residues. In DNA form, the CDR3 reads TGCGCCAGCAGTAGGGTTCCGGACCCAACCTACGAGCAGTACTTC. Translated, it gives CASSRVPDPTYEQYF.

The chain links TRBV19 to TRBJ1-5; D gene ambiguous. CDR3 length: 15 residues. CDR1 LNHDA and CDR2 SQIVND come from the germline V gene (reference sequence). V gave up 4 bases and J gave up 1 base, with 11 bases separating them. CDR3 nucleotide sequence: TGTGCCAGTAGTAGGTCAAGGGTGAGCAATCAGCCCCAGCATTTT. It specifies CASSRSRVSNQPQHF.

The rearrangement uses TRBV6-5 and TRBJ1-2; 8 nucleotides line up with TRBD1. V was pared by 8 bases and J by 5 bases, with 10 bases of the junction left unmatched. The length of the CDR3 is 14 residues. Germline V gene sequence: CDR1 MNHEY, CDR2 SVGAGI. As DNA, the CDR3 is TGTGCCAGCGGGACAGGAGTCTTTGAGTATGGCTACACCTTC. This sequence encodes CASGTGVFEYGYTF.

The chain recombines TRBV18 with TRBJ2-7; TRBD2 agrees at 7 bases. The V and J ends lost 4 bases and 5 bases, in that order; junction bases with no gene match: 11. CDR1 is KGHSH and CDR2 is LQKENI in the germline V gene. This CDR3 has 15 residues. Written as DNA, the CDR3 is TGTGCCAGCTCACGGGGGGGATTTGAAGGCGACGAGCAGTACTTC. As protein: CASSRGGFEGDEQYF.

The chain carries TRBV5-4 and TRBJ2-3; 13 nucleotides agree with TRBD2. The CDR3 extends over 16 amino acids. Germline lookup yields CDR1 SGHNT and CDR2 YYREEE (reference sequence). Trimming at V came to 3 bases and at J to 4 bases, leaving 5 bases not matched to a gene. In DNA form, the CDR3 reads TGTGCCAGCAGCTCCGGACTAGCGGGAGACCCAGATACGCAGTATTTT. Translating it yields CASSSGLAGDPDTQYF.

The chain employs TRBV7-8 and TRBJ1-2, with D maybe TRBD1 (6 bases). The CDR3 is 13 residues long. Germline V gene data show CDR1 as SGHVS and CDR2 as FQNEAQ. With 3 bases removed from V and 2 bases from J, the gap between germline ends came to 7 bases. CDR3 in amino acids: CASSFGTNYGYTF. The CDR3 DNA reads TGTGCCAGCAGCTTCGGGACAAACTATGGCTACACCTTC.

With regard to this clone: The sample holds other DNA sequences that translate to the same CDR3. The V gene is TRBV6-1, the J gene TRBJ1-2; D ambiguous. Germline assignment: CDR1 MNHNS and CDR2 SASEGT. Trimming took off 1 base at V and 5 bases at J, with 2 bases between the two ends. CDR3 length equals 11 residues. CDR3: CASSEGYGYTF. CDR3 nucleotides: TGTGCCAGCAGTGAAGGGTATGGCTACACCTTC.

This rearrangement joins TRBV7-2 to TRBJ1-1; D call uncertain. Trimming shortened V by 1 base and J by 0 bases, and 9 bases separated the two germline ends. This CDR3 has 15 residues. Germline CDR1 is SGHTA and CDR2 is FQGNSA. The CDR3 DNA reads TGTGCCAGCAGCTTAGTTGGCAGGTTGAACACTGAAGCTTTCTTT. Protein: CASSLVGRLNTEAFF. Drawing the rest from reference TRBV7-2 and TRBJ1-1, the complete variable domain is GAGVSQSPSNKVTEKGKDVELRCDPISGHTALYWYRQSLGQGLEFLIYFQGNSAPDKSGLPSDRFSAERTGGSVSTLTIQRTQQEDSAVYLCASSLVGRLNTEAFFGQGTRLTVV.

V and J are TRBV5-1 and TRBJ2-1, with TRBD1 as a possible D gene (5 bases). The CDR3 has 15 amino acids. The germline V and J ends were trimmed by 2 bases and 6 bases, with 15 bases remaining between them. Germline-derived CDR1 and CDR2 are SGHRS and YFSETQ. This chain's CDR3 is CASSFPDTLANEQFF. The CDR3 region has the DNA TGCGCCAGCAGCTTCCCGGACACCCTGGCCAATGAGCAGTTCTTC.

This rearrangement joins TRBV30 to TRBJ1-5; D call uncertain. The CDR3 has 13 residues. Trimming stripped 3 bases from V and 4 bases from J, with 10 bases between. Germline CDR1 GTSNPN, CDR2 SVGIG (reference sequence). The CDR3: CAWRSARNQPQHF. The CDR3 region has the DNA TGTGCCTGGAGAAGTGCTAGGAATCAGCCCCAGCATTTT.